These T cell receptor beta chains were read from a single sample in a study of cytomegalovirus exposure and HLA in healthy donors. Clones were read by immunoSEQ multiplex PCR, and TCRdb kept only the in-frame ones, dropping some. The top ten clones hold approximately 2.9% of a sample with over 200,000 clones, around nine tenths of them seen once. The sequenced sample consisted of PBMCs. These receptors originate from a woman younger than 30 in good health and CMV-seronegative. The CDR3 runs from the conserved cysteine through the conserved F or W. Each record gives: clone size, D gene, V gene, J gene, CDR3 protein, CDR3 DNA. The D gene is left open where the match is weak. The size field is filled for only some rows; it gives once, few, many or a size class.

clone_size: NA; d_call: NA; v_call: TRBV11-3; j_call: TRBJ2-7; cdr3_aa: CASSLDLRSEQYF; cdr3_nt: TGTGCCAGCAGCTTAGATTTAAGGAGCGAGCAGTACTTC
clone_size: once; d_call: TRBD2; v_call: TRBV19; j_call: TRBJ2-4; cdr3_aa: CASSGGTSKNIQYF; cdr3_nt: TGTGCCAGTAGTGGCGGGACTAGCAAAAACATTCAGTACTTC
clone_size: NA; d_call: TRBD2; v_call: TRBV4-3; j_call: TRBJ2-1; cdr3_aa: CASSQGLLAGGSGQFF; cdr3_nt: TGCGCCAGCAGCCAAGGTCTACTAGCGGGAGGCTCGGGGCAGTTCTTC
clone_size: NA; d_call: NA; v_call: TRBV27; j_call: TRBJ1-4; cdr3_aa: CASSPAGEVREKLFF; cdr3_nt: TGTGCCAGCAGTCCCGCCGGGGAGGTGCGGGAAAAACTGTTTTTT
clone_size: NA; d_call: TRBD1; v_call: TRBV19; j_call: TRBJ1-3; cdr3_aa: CASSFGQGDGNTIYF; cdr3_nt: TGTGCCAGTAGTTTCGGACAGGGGGATGGAAACACCATATATTTT
clone_size: NA; d_call: NA; v_call: TRBV7-2; j_call: TRBJ1-5; cdr3_aa: CASSLRVNQPQHF; cdr3_nt: TGTGCCAGCAGCTTACGGGTTAATCAGCCCCAGCATTTT
clone_size: NA; d_call: NA; v_call: TRBV4-2; j_call: TRBJ1-2; cdr3_aa: CASSHTYGPNYGYTF; cdr3_nt: TGTGCCAGCAGCCACACATATGGCCCTAACTATGGCTACACCTTC
clone_size: NA; d_call: TRBD2; v_call: TRBV29-1; j_call: TRBJ2-3; cdr3_aa: CSVGAGFTDTQYF; cdr3_nt: TGCAGCGTTGGAGCGGGGTTCACAGATACGCAGTATTTT
clone_size: NA; d_call: TRBD1; v_call: TRBV28; j_call: TRBJ2-2; cdr3_aa: CASTPRTGGTGELFF; cdr3_nt: TGTGCCAGTACCCCGCGCACAGGGGGCACCGGGGAGCTGTTTTTT
clone_size: few; d_call: NA; v_call: TRBV5-1; j_call: TRBJ2-3; cdr3_aa: CASSLDEEYTQYF; cdr3_nt: TGCGCCAGCAGCTTGGACGAGGAGTATACGCAGTATTTT
clone_size: few; d_call: NA; v_call: TRBV14; j_call: TRBJ1-4; cdr3_aa: CASSQDLGPGHLFF; cdr3_nt: TGTGCCAGCAGCCAAGATCTTGGGCCGGGACATCTGTTTTTT
clone_size: NA; d_call: TRBD1; v_call: TRBV28; j_call: TRBJ1-1; cdr3_aa: CASRFPGTGGAGAFF; cdr3_nt: TGTGCCAGCAGATTCCCCGGGACAGGGGGCGCCGGGGCTTTCTTT
clone_size: NA; d_call: TRBD1; v_call: TRBV18; j_call: TRBJ1-5; cdr3_aa: CASSPTGGARQPQHF; cdr3_nt: TGTGCCAGCTCACCTACAGGGGGCGCTCGACAGCCCCAGCATTTT
clone_size: NA; d_call: NA; v_call: TRBV28; j_call: TRBJ2-5; cdr3_aa: CASSRRETQETQYF; cdr3_nt: TGTGCCAGCAGCCGGAGGGAAACTCAAGAGACCCAGTACTTC
clone_size: NA; d_call: NA; v_call: TRBV7-9; j_call: TRBJ1-5; cdr3_aa: CASSLGTGQRGQPQHF; cdr3_nt: TGTGCCAGCAGCTTAGGCACAGGCCAGCGGGGTCAGCCCCAGCATTTT
clone_size: NA; d_call: NA; v_call: TRBV4-1; j_call: TRBJ1-2; cdr3_aa: CASSQGMGANGYTF; cdr3_nt: TGCGCCAGCAGCCAAGGAATGGGGGCGAATGGCTACACCTTC
clone_size: once; d_call: TRBD1; v_call: TRBV27; j_call: TRBJ1-1; cdr3_aa: CASKSFRTGLNTEAFF; cdr3_nt: TGTGCCAGCAAGTCATTCCGGACAGGGCTTAACACTGAAGCTTTCTTT
clone_size: NA; d_call: NA; v_call: TRBV2; j_call: TRBJ1-1; cdr3_aa: CASRTDRSQAFF; cdr3_nt: TGTGCCAGCAGAACTGACAGGAGCCAAGCTTTCTTT
clone_size: NA; d_call: NA; v_call: TRBV27; j_call: TRBJ1-1; cdr3_aa: CASSNQGLPAEAFF; cdr3_nt: TGTGCCAGCAGCAATCAGGGGCTACCCGCTGAAGCTTTCTTT
clone_size: NA; d_call: NA; v_call: TRBV5-4; j_call: TRBJ2-3; cdr3_aa: CASSLDSSTDTQYF; cdr3_nt: TGTGCCAGCAGCTTGGACAGTAGCACAGATACGCAGTATTTT
clone_size: NA; d_call: NA; v_call: TRBV27; j_call: TRBJ2-2; cdr3_aa: CASSGEIGQVLTGELFF; cdr3_nt: TGTGCCAGCAGTGGGGAGATCGGGCAGGTTCTCACCGGGGAGCTGTTTTTT
clone_size: NA; d_call: NA; v_call: TRBV28; j_call: TRBJ2-3; cdr3_aa: CASSLMTRFADTQYF; cdr3_nt: TGTGCCAGCAGTTTAATGACTAGATTCGCAGATACGCAGTATTTT
clone_size: NA; d_call: TRBD2; v_call: TRBV29-1; j_call: TRBJ2-3; cdr3_aa: CSVRTGLAVSTDTQYF; cdr3_nt: TGCAGCGTCCGTACAGGACTAGCGGTTAGCACAGATACGCAGTATTTT
clone_size: NA; d_call: NA; v_call: TRBV28; j_call: TRBJ1-5; cdr3_aa: CASSLGASSNQPQHF; cdr3_nt: TGTGCCAGCAGTTTAGGAGCATCTAGCAATCAGCCCCAGCATTTT
clone_size: NA; d_call: NA; v_call: TRBV27; j_call: TRBJ2-5; cdr3_aa: CASSLSTQGETQYF; cdr3_nt: TGTGCCAGCAGTTTATCGACTCAGGGAGAGACCCAGTACTTC
clone_size: NA; d_call: NA; v_call: TRBV5-4; j_call: TRBJ2-3; cdr3_aa: CASSQELGLGSDTQYF; cdr3_nt: TGTGCCAGCAGCCAAGAGCTGGGGCTAGGCTCAGATACGCAGTATTTT
clone_size: few; d_call: TRBD2; v_call: TRBV6-1; j_call: TRBJ2-7; cdr3_aa: CATSLTLAVEQYF; cdr3_nt: TGTGCCACCTCTCTAACACTAGCGGTCGAGCAGTACTTC
clone_size: NA; d_call: TRBD2; v_call: TRBV7-6; j_call: TRBJ2-1; cdr3_aa: CASSLYHVSSGNNEQFF; cdr3_nt: TGTGCCAGCAGCTTATATCACGTGTCTAGCGGCAACAATGAGCAGTTCTTC
clone_size: NA; d_call: TRBD2; v_call: TRBV29-1; j_call: TRBJ2-3; cdr3_aa: CSVSSGGDTQYF; cdr3_nt: TGCAGCGTTTCTAGCGGAGGGGATACGCAGTATTTT
clone_size: NA; d_call: NA; v_call: TRBV27; j_call: TRBJ2-1; cdr3_aa: CASSLGQPDEQFF; cdr3_nt: TGTGCCAGCAGTTTAGGGCAGCCCGATGAGCAGTTCTTC
clone_size: NA; d_call: TRBD2; v_call: TRBV27; j_call: TRBJ2-7; cdr3_aa: CASGTSEIYEQYF; cdr3_nt: TGTGCCAGCGGGACTAGCGAGATCTACGAGCAGTACTTC
clone_size: NA; d_call: NA; v_call: TRBV29-1; j_call: TRBJ2-3; cdr3_aa: CSVEDGLDTQYF; cdr3_nt: TGCAGCGTTGAAGATGGCCTGGATACGCAGTATTTT
clone_size: NA; d_call: NA; v_call: TRBV19; j_call: TRBJ1-5; cdr3_aa: CASSIVRDQPQHF; cdr3_nt: TGTGCCAGTAGTATAGTGCGGGATCAGCCCCAGCATTTT
clone_size: NA; d_call: NA; v_call: TRBV5-6; j_call: TRBJ2-2; cdr3_aa: CASSLQQGWTGELFF; cdr3_nt: TGTGCCAGCAGCTTACAACAGGGCTGGACCGGGGAGCTGTTTTTT
clone_size: once; d_call: NA; v_call: TRBV2; j_call: TRBJ2-3; cdr3_aa: CASSMSGRTDTQYF; cdr3_nt: TGTGCCAGCAGCATGAGCGGACGCACGGATACGCAGTATTTT
clone_size: NA; d_call: TRBD1; v_call: TRBV6-5; j_call: TRBJ2-5; cdr3_aa: CASRPGQSQETQYF; cdr3_nt: TGTGCCAGCAGGCCGGGACAGAGTCAAGAGACCCAGTACTTC
clone_size: NA; d_call: TRBD2; v_call: TRBV30; j_call: TRBJ2-7; cdr3_aa: CAWSGRSGSSYEQYF; cdr3_nt: TGTGCCTGGAGTGGCCGGAGCGGGAGTAGCTACGAGCAGTACTTC
clone_size: NA; d_call: TRBD2; v_call: TRBV10-3; j_call: TRBJ2-7; cdr3_aa: CAISERWSGGTYEQYF; cdr3_nt: TGTGCCATCAGTGAGCGCTGGTCGGGGGGGACCTACGAGCAGTACTTC
clone_size: NA; d_call: TRBD1; v_call: TRBV28; j_call: TRBJ2-5; cdr3_aa: CASSNRGLLETQYF; cdr3_nt: TGTGCCAGCAGTAACAGGGGGCTGTTGGAGACCCAGTACTTC
clone_size: NA; d_call: NA; v_call: TRBV28; j_call: TRBJ2-1; cdr3_aa: CASSFDPPGWYEQFF; cdr3_nt: TGTGCCAGCAGTTTTGACCCGCCGGGTTGGTATGAGCAGTTCTTC
clone_size: NA; d_call: NA; v_call: TRBV4-3; j_call: TRBJ2-1; cdr3_aa: CASSQGKGPARYNEQFF; cdr3_nt: TGCGCCAGCAGCCAAGGGAAGGGGCCAGCCCGGTACAATGAGCAGTTCTTC
clone_size: few; d_call: TRBD1; v_call: TRBV30; j_call: TRBJ1-2; cdr3_aa: CAWSLEGAGGYTF; cdr3_nt: TGTGCCTGGAGTCTCGAGGGGGCGGGTGGCTACACCTTC
clone_size: NA; d_call: NA; v_call: TRBV29-1; j_call: TRBJ2-5; cdr3_aa: CSVVLGTVETQYF; cdr3_nt: TGCAGCGTCGTACTCGGGACTGTAGAGACCCAGTACTTC
clone_size: few; d_call: NA; v_call: TRBV6-1; j_call: TRBJ1-5; cdr3_aa: CASRVYGNQPQHF; cdr3_nt: TGTGCCAGCCGGGTGTATGGCAATCAGCCCCAGCATTTT
clone_size: NA; d_call: TRBD1; v_call: TRBV14; j_call: TRBJ1-4; cdr3_aa: CASSQVTDRAAEKLFF; cdr3_nt: TGTGCCAGCAGCCAAGTGACCGACAGGGCGGCCGAAAAACTGTTTTTT
clone_size: NA; d_call: TRBD2; v_call: TRBV7-6; j_call: TRBJ2-7; cdr3_aa: CASSRLAGVRRDYEQYF; cdr3_nt: TGTGCCAGCAGCCGACTAGCGGGAGTGAGGCGGGACTACGAGCAGTACTTC
clone_size: NA; d_call: NA; v_call: TRBV7-9; j_call: TRBJ2-3; cdr3_aa: CASSLNSLTDTQYF; cdr3_nt: TGTGCCAGCAGCTTAAATTCCCTCACAGATACGCAGTATTTT
clone_size: NA; d_call: NA; v_call: TRBV12-5; j_call: TRBJ2-3; cdr3_aa: CASGPGEQDPSTDTQYF; cdr3_nt: TGTGCTAGTGGCCCAGGGGAACAGGACCCGAGCACAGATACGCAGTATTTT
clone_size: NA; d_call: TRBD1; v_call: TRBV29-1; j_call: TRBJ1-1; cdr3_aa: CSAGTGTNTEAFF; cdr3_nt: TGCAGCGCCGGGACAGGGACGAACACTGAAGCTTTCTTT
clone_size: once; d_call: TRBD2; v_call: TRBV5-1; j_call: TRBJ2-5; cdr3_aa: CASSPSTSGRQETQYF; cdr3_nt: TGCGCCAGCAGCCCCTCCACGAGCGGGAGGCAAGAGACCCAGTACTTC
clone_size: NA; d_call: NA; v_call: TRBV7-2; j_call: TRBJ2-4; cdr3_aa: CASSWGVENIQYF; cdr3_nt: TGTGCCAGCAGCTGGGGGGTAGAAAACATTCAGTACTTC
clone_size: NA; d_call: NA; v_call: TRBV11-2; j_call: TRBJ2-1; cdr3_aa: CASGVFSYNEQFF; cdr3_nt: TGTGCCAGCGGAGTCTTCTCCTACAATGAGCAGTTCTTC
clone_size: NA; d_call: NA; v_call: TRBV29-1; j_call: TRBJ2-1; cdr3_aa: CSSSSFPRQVEQFF; cdr3_nt: TGCAGCTCCTCGAGTTTTCCGCGACAAGTTGAGCAGTTCTTC
clone_size: NA; d_call: TRBD2; v_call: TRBV5-1; j_call: TRBJ2-2; cdr3_aa: CASSPAGLAGGELFF; cdr3_nt: TGCGCCAGCAGCCCCGCCGGCCTAGCGGGCGGGGAGCTGTTTTTT
clone_size: NA; d_call: NA; v_call: TRBV27; j_call: TRBJ2-2; cdr3_aa: CASSTSSWGVVGGELFF; cdr3_nt: TGTGCCAGCAGTACTTCCTCGTGGGGCGTGGTGGGCGGGGAGCTGTTTTTT
clone_size: NA; d_call: NA; v_call: TRBV7-2; j_call: TRBJ1-2; cdr3_aa: CASSSAVPVKRTTTYGYTF; cdr3_nt: TGTGCCAGCAGCTCAGCGGTTCCCGTGAAGAGGACAACGACTTATGGCTACACCTTC
clone_size: NA; d_call: NA; v_call: TRBV7-9; j_call: TRBJ1-1; cdr3_aa: CASSPGGGEAFF; cdr3_nt: TGTGCCAGCAGCCCGGGGGGGGGTGAAGCTTTCTTT
clone_size: NA; d_call: NA; v_call: TRBV7-2; j_call: TRBJ2-1; cdr3_aa: CASSLYGGGGYNEQFF; cdr3_nt: TGTGCCAGCAGCTTATATGGGGGAGGGGGATACAATGAGCAGTTCTTC
clone_size: NA; d_call: TRBD1; v_call: TRBV27; j_call: TRBJ2-1; cdr3_aa: CASSFGQVKLYEQFF; cdr3_nt: TGTGCCAGCAGTTTTGGACAGGTCAAATTATATGAGCAGTTCTTC
clone_size: NA; d_call: NA; v_call: TRBV5-1; j_call: TRBJ1-3; cdr3_aa: CASSSDRISGNTIYF; cdr3_nt: TGCGCCAGCAGCTCCGACAGGATCTCTGGAAACACCATATATTTT